This is a list of T cell receptor beta chains from one sample in a study of CD8 T cells in Susac syndrome. TCRdb fed the immunoSEQ multiplex PCR reads into MiXCR, producing one record per CDR3 protein. The sample includes tens of thousands of distinct CDR3 sequences, 94% of them seen just once. Sequencing input: CD8+ T cells from PBMCs. The receptors stem from a human donor with Susac syndrome. The CDR3 runs from the conserved cysteine through the conserved F or W. Each record gives: J gene, V gene, clone size, CDR3 length, D gene, CDR3 DNA, CDR3 protein. A D gene is named only where the DNA matches it firmly. Some rows have no size entry. The others give once, few or many, or a class for an expanded clone.

TRBJ2-7 | TRBV20-1 | . | 11 | . | TGCAGTGCTAGAGCGGGGGGCCCGCAGTACTTC | CSARAGGPQYF
TRBJ2-7 | TRBV5-4 | . | 14 | . | TGTGCCAGCAGCTTGAGGACAGTTCCCTACGAGCAGTACTTC | CASSLRTVPYEQYF
TRBJ1-2 | TRBV5-6 | . | 14 | . | TGTGCCAGCAGCTCTACTTTACAGCGGAATGGCTACACCTTC | CASSSTLQRNGYTF
TRBJ2-7 | TRBV7-9 | . | 13 | . | TGTGCCAGCAGCTTAGACTCGATCTACGAGCAGTACTTC | CASSLDSIYEQYF
TRBJ2-4 | TRBV5-4 | . | 15 | TRBD1 | TGTGCCAGCAGCCGCGACAGGGGTGCCAAAAACATTCAGTACTTC | CASSRDRGAKNIQYF
TRBJ2-1 | TRBV5-1 | . | 17 | . | TGCGCCAGCAGCTACGAAGAAGGACTTACCAGGAAGCCAGGGAAGTTCTTC | CASSYEEGLTRKPGKFF
TRBJ2-3 | TRBV14 | . | 15 | TRBD1 | TGTGCCAGCAGCCCCGGGACAGTTTCCACAGATACGCAGTATTTT | CASSPGTVSTDTQYF
TRBJ2-7 | TRBV9 | . | 15 | . | TGTGCCAGCAGCGTAAGAGGAACCCCGCGGAACGAGCAGTACTTC | CASSVRGTPRNEQYF
TRBJ2-2 | TRBV20-1 | . | 13 | . | TGCAGTGCCCGACCAGACAGGCGCGGGGAGCTGTTTTTT | CSARPDRRGELFF
TRBJ1-5 | TRBV7-6 | . | 15 | TRBD1 | TGTGCCAGCAGCTTGGGGACAGGGGGCGCAAAGCCCCAGCATTTT | CASSLGTGGAKPQHF
TRBJ1-4 | TRBV5-1 | . | 15 | . | TGCGCCAGCAGCTTGTATGGCGCAACTAATGAAAAACTGTTTTTT | CASSLYGATNEKLFF
TRBJ2-1 | TRBV9 | . | 15 | TRBD1 | TGTGCCAGCAGCGTTGCCGGGACAGGGGAATATGAGCAGTTCTTC | CASSVAGTGEYEQFF
TRBJ2-5 | TRBV30 | . | 13 | TRBD1 | TGTGCCTGGAGGATAACAGGGGAAGAGACCCAGTACTTC | CAWRITGEETQYF
TRBJ2-3 | TRBV18 | . | 14 | . | TGTGCCAGCTCACCAGTCGCGGGTCAAGATACGCAGTATTTT | CASSPVAGQDTQYF
TRBJ2-3 | TRBV19 | . | 14 | TRBD1 | TGTGCCAGTAGTAACAGGGGCCGCACAGATACGCAGTATTTT | CASSNRGRTDTQYF
TRBJ2-7 | TRBV5-4 | . | 12 | . | TGTGCCAGCAGCGCTACTGGGGCCGAGCAGTACTTC | CASSATGAEQYF
TRBJ2-7 | TRBV9 | . | 15 | TRBD1 | TGTGCCAGCAGCGAGGGACAGCCCCGCTCCTACGAGCAGTACTTC | CASSEGQPRSYEQYF
TRBJ2-7 | TRBV27 | . | 15 | . | TGTGCCAGCGGTTCTTTGATTGGCCCCCTCTACGAGCAGTACTTC | CASGSLIGPLYEQYF
TRBJ2-7 | TRBV6-2/TRBV6-3 | . | 15 | TRBD1 | TGTGCCAGCAGTTACGCTAACAGGGGATCCTACGAGCAGTACTTC | CASSYANRGSYEQYF
TRBJ2-6 | TRBV6-5 | . | 13 | . | TGTGCCAGCATCTGGAGGCATCTTTCCGTCCTGACTTTC | CASIWRHLSVLTF
TRBJ2-1 | TRBV7-2 | once | 17 | TRBD2 | TGTGCCAGCAGCTTATTAGGACTAGCGGATTCCTACAATGAGCAGTTCTTC | CASSLLGLADSYNEQFF
TRBJ2-7 | TRBV5-1 | . | 14 | . | TGCGCCAGCAGCGAGGACATTAGCTCCTACGAGCAGTACTTC | CASSEDISSYEQYF
TRBJ1-1 | TRBV20-1 | . | 12 | . | TGCAGTGCTAGAGATCGACAGCCGGAAGCTTTCTTT | CSARDRQPEAFF
TRBJ1-6 | TRBV11-2 | . | 17 | TRBD1 | TGTGCCAGCAGCGCACCCAGCAACAGGGGCGGTAATTCACCCCTCCACTTT | CASSAPSNRGGNSPLHF
TRBJ1-5 | TRBV20-1 | . | 14 | . | TGCAGTGCTAGAGAGGGGGTGAGCAATCAGCCCCAGCATTTT | CSAREGVSNQPQHF
TRBJ2-3 | TRBV27 | . | 15 | . | TGTGCCAGCAGTTTACAACAGTCTAGCACAGATACGCAGTATTTT | CASSLQQSSTDTQYF
TRBJ2-5 | TRBV13 | once | 14 | . | TGTGCCAGCAGCTTTAGGCCCCGCCAAGAGACCCAGTACTTC | CASSFRPRQETQYF
TRBJ2-7 | TRBV3-1 | . | 15 | . | TGTGCCAGCAGCCAAGGACCCGTACTCCGCTACGAGCAGTACTTC | CASSQGPVLRYEQYF
TRBJ1-1 | TRBV2 | few | 11 | TRBD1 | TGTGCCAGCAGTTTAGGACAGGGCGCTTTCTTT | CASSLGQGAFF
TRBJ2-7 | TRBV9 | . | 13 | . | TGTGCCAGCAGCGCTGGACAGCACTACGAGCAGTACTTC | CASSAGQHYEQYF
TRBJ1-4 | TRBV29-1 | . | 13 | TRBD1 | TGCAGCGTCCTTACAGGGGCTGGTGAAAAACTGTTTTTT | CSVLTGAGEKLFF
TRBJ1-2 | TRBV6-5 | . | 12 | . | TGTGCCAGCAGTTACTCTGGGTATGGCTACACCTTC | CASSYSGYGYTF
TRBJ2-7 | TRBV3-1 | . | 13 | . | TGTGCCAGCGGGCGGGTATCGGCGGACGAGCAGTACTTC | CASGRVSADEQYF
TRBJ2-7 | TRBV5-1 | . | 13 | TRBD1 | TGCGCCAGCAGCTATGGACAGGCGTACGAGCAGTACTTC | CASSYGQAYEQYF
TRBJ2-3 | TRBV2 | . | 12 | TRBD1 | TGTGCCAGCAGGGGACAGGGAGATACGCAGTATTTT | CASRGQGDTQYF
TRBJ1-1 | TRBV2 | . | 13 | . | TGTGCCGCAGCGGGGGGCGTTAACACTGAAGCTTTCTTT | CAAAGGVNTEAFF
TRBJ1-6 | TRBV6-5 | . | 14 | . | TGTGCCAGCAGTTATGCTGTTCCGGGATCACCCCTCCACTTT | CASSYAVPGSPLHF
TRBJ2-1 | TRBV7-6 | . | 18 | TRBD2 | TGTGCCAGCAGCCTCCGCCCCGGACTAGCGGGACTCCTCAATGAGCAGTTCTTC | CASSLRPGLAGLLNEQFF
TRBJ1-5 | TRBV12-3/TRBV12-4 | once | 14 | . | TGTGCCAGCAGTTTAGCAGGGTACAATCAGCCCCAGCATTTT | CASSLAGYNQPQHF
TRBJ2-7 | TRBV7-9 | . | 16 | . | TGTGCCAGCAGCTTAGCCGGCAGGGGAAGACCCTACGAGCAGTACTTC | CASSLAGRGRPYEQYF
TRBJ2-7 | TRBV7-7 | . | 13 | . | TGTGCTAGCAGCTTCGGCCGCTCCTACGAGCAGTACTTC | CASSFGRSYEQYF
TRBJ2-5 | TRBV9 | . | 16 | . | TGTGCCAGCAGCGCTCAGTGGGGGGCAATCGGGGAGACCCAGTACTTC | CASSAQWGAIGETQYF
TRBJ2-7 | TRBV7-9 | . | 13 | . | TGTGCCAGCAGCTTAGCCCTGAATGGCGAGCAGTACTTC | CASSLALNGEQYF
TRBJ1-2 | TRBV27 | . | 13 | TRBD1 | TGTGCCAGCATGGGACAGGGGGCTGATGGCTACACCTTC | CASMGQGADGYTF
TRBJ1-2 | TRBV2 | . | 11 | . | TGTGCCAGCAGGTCAAACTATGGCTACACCTTC | CASRSNYGYTF
TRBJ1-1 | TRBV29-1 | . | 9 | . | TGCAGCGTAGGGGGGGAAGCTTTCTTT | CSVGGEAFF